This TCR beta chain comes out of a study of T cell responses to AZD1222 COVID-19 vaccine. General observations from the study: Repertoires were sampled only after the peak T cell response.

This CDR3 is built from 14 residues. Per the germline V gene, CDR1 is SGHRS and CDR2 is YFSETQ. Trimming took off 5 bases at V and 0 bases at J, with 10 bases between the two ends. Using immunoSEQ multiplex PCR, the repertoire was profiled, and TCRdb retains in-frame clones only, with some absent. The sample lists roughly 190,000 clones, more than 85% occurring once. Comment on this clone: Its antigen is not known.

The starting material was peripheral blood, obtained 28 days after the second AZD1222 dose. The receptor's source is an adult who received the AZD1222 COVID-19 vaccine. The V and J genes are TRBV5-1 and TRBJ2-3; D unclear. The CDR3 nucleotides read TGCGCCAGCAGGAGTGTAGTGAGCACAGATACGCAGTATTTT. Translated: CASRSVVSTDTQYF.